This T cell receptor beta chain was sequenced in a study of cytomegalovirus exposure and HLA in healthy donors. PCR amplification relied on 60 Vbeta primers (plus 13 Jbeta primers). TCRdb's table, derived via immunoSEQ multiplex PCR, lists solely in-frame clones and lacks some. The sample includes about 200,000 clones, 82% of them seen just once. Broader study findings: A further, later analysis showed that HLA-associated TCR beta chains (compared with equally common others) were more clonally expanded.

V was shortened by 2 bases and J by 6 bases, with 12 bases between the two germline ends. The CDR3 is 14 residues long. Looked up from germline, CDR1 is LNHDA and CDR2 is SQIVND (reference sequence). Concerning this clone: Antigen: not known.

The sample consisted of PBMCs. This TCR came from a boy aged 2 to 10 in good health and CMV-seronegative. V is TRBV19 and J is TRBJ2-3; D is unclear. CDR3 residues: CASSISSYRDTQYF. The CDR3 region has the DNA TGTGCCAGTAGTATAAGCTCGTACCGGGATACGCAGTATTTT.